Listed below are T cell receptor beta chains from one sample, sequenced in a study of T cell changes during pregnancy in multiple sclerosis. Only in-frame clones appear in the TCRdb table, and some are missing; sequencing was by immunoSEQ multiplex PCR. The sample comprises approximately 130,000 clones, roughly 95% of which are singletons, and approximately 0.45% rests with the top ten. This specimen was peripheral blood, taken after pregnancy. Receptors were obtained from a female donor with multiple sclerosis, enrolled in a pregnancy study. Both conserved end residues are part of each CDR3. The D gene is left open where the match is weak. Clone size is stated in some rows and not others, as once, few, many or a class when expanded.

clone_size d_call j_call v_call cdr3_nt cdr3_aa
NA TRBD1 TRBJ2-7 TRBV27 TGTGCCAGCAGCCCGAGCCCGGGACAGGGCTACGAGCAGTACTTC CASSPSPGQGYEQYF
NA TRBD1 TRBJ1-5 TRBV28 TGTGCCAGCAGCCCCGACAGGGTGAATCAGCCCCAGCATTTT CASSPDRVNQPQHF
NA NA TRBJ1-6 TRBV6-5 TGTGCCAGCAGTCCCGGGGGAGGGACAAGATCACCCCTCCACTTT CASSPGGGTRSPLHF
NA NA TRBJ2-7 TRBV29-1 TGCAGCGTTGGGCTAGCTACCTACGAGCAGTACTTC CSVGLATYEQYF
NA NA TRBJ2-7 TRBV9 TGTGCCAGCAGCGACGATCAGGGCTCCGAGCAGTACTTC CASSDDQGSEQYF
once NA TRBJ2-1 TRBV30 TGTGCCTGGAGGGGTGTGGGGCCGATATCTGATGAGCAGTTCTTC CAWRGVGPISDEQFF
NA TRBD1 TRBJ2-1 TRBV5-6 TGTGCCAGCAGCTGGGGGAGAGGGGGCGCAGGCAATGAGCAGTTCTTC CASSWGRGGAGNEQFF
NA NA TRBJ2-1 TRBV2 TGTGCCAGCAGTGTCGCAGGGTACAATGAGCAGTTCTTC CASSVAGYNEQFF
few TRBD2 TRBJ2-1 TRBV15 TGTGCCACCAGCAGAGATGCGACTAGCGGGAGTGGGCAGTTCTTC CATSRDATSGSGQFF
NA TRBD2 TRBJ2-3 TRBV11-2 TGTGCCAGCAGCTTGGGGACCGGGACTAGCGGAAGCACAGATACGCAGTATTTT CASSLGTGTSGSTDTQYF
NA NA TRBJ2-5 TRBV9 TGTGCCAGCAGCCCCCGAGGATCCGAAAAAGAGACCCAGTACTTC CASSPRGSEKETQYF
NA NA TRBJ2-5 TRBV9 TGTGCCAGCAGCGTAGAGGGGGGGACGGGGGGCGGAGAGACCCAGTACTTC CASSVEGGTGGGETQYF
NA NA TRBJ2-1 TRBV11-2 TGTGCCAGCAGCTTACGAGTGAATGAGCAGTTCTTC CASSLRVNEQFF
NA NA TRBJ2-3 TRBV5-1 TGCGCCAGCAGCTTAAAGGGGAAAGATACGCAGTATTTT CASSLKGKDTQYF
NA TRBD1 TRBJ2-7 TRBV28 TGTGCCAGCAGTTTGCCCGGGACAGGCGATACCTACGAGCAGTACTTC CASSLPGTGDTYEQYF
NA TRBD1 TRBJ1-1 TRBV5-5 TGTGCCAGCAGCAGCCGGACAGGCTACACTGAAGCTTTCTTT CASSSRTGYTEAFF
NA NA TRBJ2-1 TRBV7-8 TGTGCCAGCGGACAAAGACGGTACAATGAGCAGTTCTTC CASGQRRYNEQFF
once TRBD2 TRBJ2-4 TRBV27 TGTGCCAGCAGTCCAAGGACTAGCGGGACTCAAAACATTCAGTACTTC CASSPRTSGTQNIQYF
NA NA TRBJ1-1 TRBV29-1 TGCAGCGTTGTTCGGGGAGGTGAAGCTTTCTTT CSVVRGGEAFF
NA NA TRBJ2-3 TRBV4-1 TGCGCCAGCAGCCAACTACTAGCTGCCGACACAGATACGCAGTATTTT CASSQLLAADTDTQYF
NA NA TRBJ1-2 TRBV4-2 TGTGCCAGCAGCCAAGAGGCAGCGACTAACTATGGCTACACCTTC CASSQEAATNYGYTF
NA NA TRBJ2-5 TRBV5-4 TGTGCCAGCAGCACAGGCCGGGAGACCCAGTACTTC CASSTGRETQYF
NA NA TRBJ2-7 TRBV6-5 TGTGCCAGCAGAGGCGGATCCTACGAGCAGTACTTC CASRGGSYEQYF
NA TRBD2 TRBJ2-7 TRBV9 TGTGCCAGCAGCGTAGGGCTAGCGGGTTCCTCCTACGAGCAGTACTTC CASSVGLAGSSYEQYF
NA NA TRBJ2-7 TRBV29-1 TGCAGCGTTGAATCGGGTCCTACCCAGCAGTACTTC CSVESGPTQQYF
NA NA TRBJ2-3 TRBV27 TGTGCCAGCAGTTTTTTATGGGAGGATGCAGATACGCAGTATTTT CASSFLWEDADTQYF
once NA TRBJ1-4 TRBV6-4 TGTGCCAGCAGTGGCCGAGCGGGGGGTGAAAAACTGTTTTTT CASSGRAGGEKLFF
NA NA TRBJ1-5 TRBV5-1 TGCGCCAGCAGCCAGGGTGACGGTCAGCCCCAGCATTTT CASSQGDGQPQHF
NA NA TRBJ2-1 TRBV18 TGTGCCAGCTCGCCAAGTGTTAGCTCCTACAATGAGCAGTTCTTC CASSPSVSSYNEQFF
NA TRBD2 TRBJ2-2 TRBV5-1 TGCGCCAGCAGTTCCGCGGGAGCCACCGGGGAGCTGTTTTTT CASSSAGATGELFF
NA TRBD2 TRBJ2-5 TRBV5-1 TGCGCCAGCAGCCTTAGGGGACTAGCGGGAGGGTTTGAGACCCAGTACTTC CASSLRGLAGGFETQYF
NA NA TRBJ2-3 TRBV27 TGTGCCAGCAGCATAGGACATTTCACAGATACGCAGTATTTT CASSIGHFTDTQYF
NA NA TRBJ2-1 TRBV7-9 TGTGCCAGCAGCTTAGTTCGCGGGTTGAGTTACAATGAGCAGTTCTTC CASSLVRGLSYNEQFF
NA TRBD1 TRBJ2-7 TRBV7-2 TGTGCCAGCAGCTTAGCGAGGGGGCCCTACGAGCAGTACTTC CASSLARGPYEQYF
once NA TRBJ1-1 TRBV15 TGTGCCACCAGCAGCCCCAGGGGGAACACTGAAGCTTTCTTT CATSSPRGNTEAFF
NA NA TRBJ1-1 TRBV15 TGTGCCACCAGCAGAGGGAAGGGGAGGATGAACACTGAAGCTTTCTTT CATSRGKGRMNTEAFF
NA TRBD2 TRBJ2-5 TRBV6-5 TGTGCCAGCAGCCTACAGCGGGGGGCGCGGGAGACCCAGTACTTC CASSLQRGARETQYF
NA NA TRBJ2-2 TRBV14 TGTGCCAGCAGTCCAAGCCTGACTAAGCAGTATACCGGGGAGCTGTTTTTT CASSPSLTKQYTGELFF
NA TRBD1 TRBJ2-7 TRBV5-6 TGTGCCAGCAGCTTAGGGGGCCCTGGGGTCGAGCAGTACTTC CASSLGGPGVEQYF
NA TRBD2 TRBJ2-3 TRBV29-1 TGCAGCGTTGAAGTGTCTAGCGGGAGCACAGATACGCAGTATTTT CSVEVSSGSTDTQYF
NA NA TRBJ2-7 TRBV6-7 TGTGCCAGCATTGGGGCCGCGGGGTCCTCCGAGCAGTACTTC CASIGAAGSSEQYF
NA TRBD1 TRBJ1-1 TRBV6-4 TGTGCCAGCAGTAGTCGACAGGGGGCCCAGGCTTTCTTT CASSSRQGAQAFF
NA TRBD2 TRBJ2-6 TRBV28 TGTGCCAGCAGCTCTAGCGGGAGAGCTCTGGGGGCCAACGTCCTGACTTTC CASSSSGRALGANVLTF
NA TRBD2 TRBJ2-3 TRBV10-3 TGTGCCATCAGTGCAACTAGCGGGAGAGGCACAGATACGCAGTATTTT CAISATSGRGTDTQYF
NA NA TRBJ2-5 TRBV7-9 TGTGCCAGCAGCTTAGGAGGGCGAGAGACCCAGTACTTC CASSLGGRETQYF
NA TRBD2 TRBJ2-7 TRBV5-1 TGCGCCAGCAGCTTGGGACTAGCGGGAGGCCACACCGAGCAGTACTTC CASSLGLAGGHTEQYF
NA TRBD1 TRBJ1-1 TRBV4-2 TGTGCCAGCAGCCAACCCGACACCGACAGGGATGAAGCTTTCTTT CASSQPDTDRDEAFF